This T cell receptor (beta chain) was documented in a study of CD8+ T cells in alopecia areata. cDNA reverse transcribed from extracted RNA served as the sequencing template. Libraries were prepared by immunoSEQ multiplex PCR; TCRdb keeps only in-frame clonotypes and omits some of them. The sample carries around 100,000 clones, roughly 50% recorded once. J lost 7 bases, V lost 4 bases, and 6 bases had no gene match. The CDR3 contains 15 residues. Germline loops: CDR1 MNHEY, CDR2 SVGAGI. This chain links TRBV6-5 with TRBJ1-6; 8 bases map to TRBD1. The source material was CD4+ T cells sorted from blood. The TCR originated in a human donor in good health. CDR3 region: CASSFDRGGNSPLHF. The CDR3 DNA reads as TGTGCCAGCAGTTTCGACAGGGGTGGGAATTCACCCCTCCACTTT.